This note documents a single T cell receptor beta chain sequence. The sample comes from a study of blood T cell repertoires in COVID-19. Turning to the study itself: Donors in the United States, Italy and Spain gave samples during acute or convalescent COVID-19. T cells, B-cell-depleted T cells, or PBMCs supplied cDNA or gDNA.

This CDR3 is built from 15 residues. V lost 5 bases to trimming and J lost 2 bases, with 15 bases between them. The germline V gene has CDR1 LNHDA and CDR2 SQIVND (reference sequence). Original processing methods: Reference gene primer amplification gave estimated nucleated cell counts. Assay: immunoSEQ multiplex PCR; the TCRdb copy retains only in-frame clones and omits some. Clone size and the V and J calls come from that table; the DNA yielded D and trimming. The data contain around 20,000 clones, around nine tenths of them singletons. The sequenced sample was peripheral blood. The TCR originated in a human donor in a cohort sampled during active COVID-19. The V gene is TRBV19, the J gene TRBJ1-2; D not resolved. The CDR3 DNA sequence: TGTGCCAGTAGTTCCTCGCAGGTCCACAACTATGGCTACACCTTC. Its translation: CASSSSQVHNYGYTF.